The following is a T cell receptor beta chain sequence with its context. Its target is not known. The sample comes from a study of PD-1 blockade in classical Hodgkin lymphoma. Every one of the patients relapsed after autologous stem cell transplantation (brentuximab vedotin exposure was variable). Study-wide points: The CD4+ diversity rise by C4D1 was clearest in complete responders. Prior therapy or disease activity may underlie the repertoire differences, whose causes remain undefined.

CDR3 length: 12 residues. V dropped 8 bases and J dropped 9 bases, with 17 bases sitting between them. Germline CDR1 is LGHNT and CDR2 is FRNRAP. Sequencing used immunoSEQ multiplex PCR; TCRdb keeps in-frame clones, though not all of them. The sample includes tens of thousands of clones, over 75% of them seen just once. Here the sequenced sample was peripheral blood mononuclear cells (PBMCs), taken at baseline. This TCR was sampled from a human donor with classical Hodgkin lymphoma. The chain combines TRBV12-5 with TRBJ2-7; maybe TRBD2 (5 bases). In nucleotides, the CDR3 is TGTGCTAGTTTGGGCACCCCCGGGATGCAGTACTTC. This codes for CASLGTPGMQYF. The whole variable domain, filled in from reference TRBV12-5 and TRBJ2-7, reads DARVTQTPRHKVTEMGQEVTMRCQPILGHNTVFWYRQTMMQGLELLAYFRNRAPLDDSGMPKDRFSAEMPDATLATLKIQPSEPRDSAVYFCASLGTPGMQYFGPGTRLTVT.